This T cell receptor beta chain was found in a study of cytotoxic CD8 clonotypes in ibrutinib-treated CLL. Trimming shortened V by 5 bases and J by 4 bases, and 10 bases separated the two germline ends. This CDR3 is 14 amino acids long. Germline lookup yields CDR1 SGHRS and CDR2 YFSETQ. The repertoire was sequenced with immunoSEQ multiplex PCR; TCRdb's copy has only in-frame clones and lacks some. This table has fewer than 300,000 clones, approximately 79% appearing once. This chain connects TRBV5-1 to TRBJ1-6, with D possibly TRBD1 on 5 matching bases. Sequenced here: PBMCs, sampled at disease progression, from a patient treated with ibrutinib. This sequence originates from a human donor with chronic lymphocytic leukemia. The CDR3 protein is CASRRQSYNSPLHF. CDR3 DNA: TGCGCCAGCAGACGACAGAGTTATAATTCACCCCTCCACTTT.